This T cell receptor (beta chain) was captured in a study of chemoradiotherapy in HPV16-positive cancers. The CDR3 spans 15 residues. Looked up from germline, CDR1 is LNHDA and CDR2 is SQIVND (reference sequence). Trimming cost V 4 bases and J 4 bases; bases outside gene matches: 9. The method was immunoSEQ multiplex PCR; TCRdb's version includes in-frame clones alone and lacks a portion of them. This table has some 14,000 clones, around 79% appearing once. Sampling was conducted from a patient who underwent chemoradiotherapy. This TCR was recovered from a human donor with HPV-associated anogenital cancer. This chain links TRBV19 with TRBJ2-7; 8 nucleotides line up with TRBD1. This chain's CDR3 is CASSKTGDLQYEQYF. The CDR3 DNA sequence: TGTGCCAGTAGTAAGACAGGGGATTTGCAGTACGAGCAGTACTTC.